This is a list of T cell receptor beta chains from one sample in a study of beta chain features in type 1 diabetes. Only in-frame clones appear in the TCRdb table, and some are missing; sequencing was by immunoSEQ multiplex PCR. The profile shows 600,000 to 700,000 clones, 10% to 15% of them singletons. The material sequenced was naive CD4+ T cells from blood. Receptor source: a man younger than 35 with type 1 diabetes. Both conserved end residues are part of each CDR3. D genes are given only for firm matches. Some rows have no size entry. The others give once, few or many, or a class for an expanded clone.

j_call | clone_size | v_call | d_call | cdr3_aa | cdr3_nt
TRBJ2-5 | . | TRBV5-1 | . | CASNPAPRETQYF | TGCGCCAGCAACCCTGCCCCCCGGGAGACCCAGTACTTC
TRBJ2-2 | . | TRBV6-1 | . | CASRTGTSNTGELFF | TGTGCCAGCAGGACCGGGACATCGAACACCGGGGAGCTGTTTTTT
TRBJ2-5 | few | TRBV2 | . | CASSDRVPETQYF | TGTGCCAGCAGTGACAGGGTACCAGAGACCCAGTACTTC
TRBJ1-1 | few | TRBV2 | TRBD1 | CASRGQWGPEAFF | TGTGCCAGCAGGGGACAGTGGGGACCTGAAGCTTTCTTT
TRBJ2-7 | . | TRBV4-1 | . | CASSPGAWEQYF | TGCGCCAGCAGCCCGGGGGCGTGGGAGCAGTACTTC
TRBJ2-7 | . | TRBV6-5 | . | CASSYSFRPGGYEQYF | TGTGCCAGCAGTTACTCGTTTCGGCCCGGTGGCTACGAGCAGTACTTC
TRBJ1-2 | . | TRBV30 | . | CAWSVTGHSYGYTF | TGTGCCTGGAGTGTCACAGGGCATTCATATGGCTACACCTTC
TRBJ1-5 | . | TRBV2 | TRBD1 | CASSLQGMRNQPQHF | TGTGCCAGCAGTCTACAGGGGATGCGCAATCAGCCCCAGCATTTT
TRBJ2-1 | . | TRBV4-2 | . | CASSQGYGQNNEQFF | TGTGCCAGCAGCCAAGGATATGGACAAAACAATGAGCAGTTCTTC
TRBJ1-1 | . | TRBV14 | . | CASSLAWGQNTEAFF | TGTGCCAGCAGCCTGGCGTGGGGACAGAACACTGAAGCTTTCTTT
TRBJ1-4 | . | TRBV9 | . | CASTGRGGEKLFF | TGTGCCAGCACGGGTAGGGGAGGCGAAAAACTGTTTTTT
TRBJ1-5 | few | TRBV5-6 | TRBD1 | CASSSRPLGQVSNQPQHF | TGTGCCAGCAGCTCCCGACCTCTGGGACAGGTTAGCAATCAGCCCCAGCATTTT
TRBJ2-2 | . | TRBV7-9 | . | CASSLGQATGELFF | TGTGCCAGCAGCTTAGGGCAGGCCACCGGGGAGCTGTTTTTT
TRBJ2-1 | few | TRBV29-1 | TRBD1 | CSVERYQGAIGNEQFF | TGCAGCGTTGAGCGGTACCAGGGGGCTATCGGGAATGAGCAGTTCTTC
TRBJ2-1 | few | TRBV6-5 | TRBD1 | CASSGQGRGEQFF | TGTGCCAGCAGTGGACAGGGGAGGGGCGAGCAGTTCTTC
TRBJ2-3 | . | TRBV5-6 | . | CASSRESTDTQYF | TGTGCCAGCAGCCGGGAATCCACAGATACGCAGTATTTT
TRBJ2-7 | . | TRBV5-1 | . | CASSVTQGSGEQYF | TGCGCCAGCAGCGTGACCCAGGGGTCCGGCGAGCAGTACTTC